The TCR beta chain under discussion was sequenced for a study of blood T cell repertoires in COVID-19. In the study overall: PBMCs, B-cell-depleted T cells, or T cells provided the cDNA or gDNA that made up the material.

Per the original methods: Amplification of reference gene primers provided the estimated nucleated cell counts. Only in-frame clones appear in the TCRdb table, and some are missing; sequencing was by immunoSEQ multiplex PCR. D and trimming come from the DNA, and the V and J calls and clone size come from that table. The sample holds roughly 100,000 clones; around nine tenths are singletons and the top ten take approximately 3.5%. The CDR3 runs 11 residues. Germline lookup yields CDR1 GTSNPN and CDR2 SVGIG (reference sequence). Between the trimmed V and J ends, which lost 0 bases and 5 bases, there was a span of 4 bases. This clone was seen many times.

The material sequenced was peripheral blood. This rearrangement joins TRBV30 to TRBJ2-5, with D uncertain. The TCR sequence derives from a human donor in a cohort sampled during active COVID-19. In nucleotides, the CDR3 is TGTGCCTGGAGTGTACGGGAGACCCAGTACTTC. Protein product: CAWSVRETQYF.